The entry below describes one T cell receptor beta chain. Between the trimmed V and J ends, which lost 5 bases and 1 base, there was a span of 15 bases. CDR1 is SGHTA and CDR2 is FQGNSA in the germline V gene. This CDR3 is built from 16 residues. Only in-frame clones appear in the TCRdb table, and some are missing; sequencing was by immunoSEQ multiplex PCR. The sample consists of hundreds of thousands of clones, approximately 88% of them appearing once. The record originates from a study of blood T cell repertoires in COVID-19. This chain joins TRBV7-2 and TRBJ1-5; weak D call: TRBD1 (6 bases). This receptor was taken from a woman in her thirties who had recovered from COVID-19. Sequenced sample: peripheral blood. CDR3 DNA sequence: TGTGCCAGCAGCCCCCTCGGGGGGCTCAGCAATCAGCCCCAGCATTTT. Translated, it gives CASSPLGGLSNQPQHF.